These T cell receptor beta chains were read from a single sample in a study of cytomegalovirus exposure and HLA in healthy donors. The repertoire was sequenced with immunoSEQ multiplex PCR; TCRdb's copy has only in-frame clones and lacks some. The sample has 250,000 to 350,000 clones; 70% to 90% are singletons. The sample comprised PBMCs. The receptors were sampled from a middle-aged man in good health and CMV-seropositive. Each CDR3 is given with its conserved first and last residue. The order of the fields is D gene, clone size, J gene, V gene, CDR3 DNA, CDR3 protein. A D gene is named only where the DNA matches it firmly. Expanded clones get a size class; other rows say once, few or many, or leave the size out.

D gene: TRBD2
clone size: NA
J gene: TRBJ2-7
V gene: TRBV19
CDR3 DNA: TGTGCCAGTAGTGGTAGCGGGAGTGACGAGCAGTACTTC
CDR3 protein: CASSGSGSDEQYF

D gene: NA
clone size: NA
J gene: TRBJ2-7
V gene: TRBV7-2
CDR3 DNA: TGTGCCAGCAGCTTACAACAGGGATTCGAGCAGTACTTC
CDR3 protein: CASSLQQGFEQYF

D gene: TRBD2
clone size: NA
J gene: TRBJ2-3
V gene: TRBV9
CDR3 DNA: TGTGCCAGCAGCCCTCACGCGGCTAGCGGACGAAGCACAGATACGCAGTATTTT
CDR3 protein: CASSPHAASGRSTDTQYF

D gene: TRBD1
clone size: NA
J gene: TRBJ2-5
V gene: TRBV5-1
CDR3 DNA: TGCGCCAGCAGCTTGCGAGGGACAGGGGAAGGAGAGACCCAGTACTTC
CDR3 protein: CASSLRGTGEGETQYF

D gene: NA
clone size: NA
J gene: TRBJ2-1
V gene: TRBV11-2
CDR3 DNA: TGTGCCAGCAGCTTACGGGAGAGCTCCTACAATGAGCAGTTCTTC
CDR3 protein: CASSLRESSYNEQFF

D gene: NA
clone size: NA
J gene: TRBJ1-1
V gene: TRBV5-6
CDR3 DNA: TGTGCCAGCAGCCGCACAACCAGTGTCACTGAAGCTTTCTTT
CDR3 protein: CASSRTTSVTEAFF

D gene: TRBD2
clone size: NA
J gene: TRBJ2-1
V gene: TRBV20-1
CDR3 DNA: TGCAGCGGGACTAGCGGGAGGGTTCAGTTCTTC
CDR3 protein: CSGTSGRVQFF

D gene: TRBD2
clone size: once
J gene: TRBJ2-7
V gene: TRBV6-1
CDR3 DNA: TGTGCCAGCAGGATCGGCGGGAGTAGCTACGAGCAGTACTTC
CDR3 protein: CASRIGGSSYEQYF

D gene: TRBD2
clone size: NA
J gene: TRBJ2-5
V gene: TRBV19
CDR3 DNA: TGTGCCAGTAGTTGGGGGACTAGCGGACAAGAGACCCAGTACTTC
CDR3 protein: CASSWGTSGQETQYF

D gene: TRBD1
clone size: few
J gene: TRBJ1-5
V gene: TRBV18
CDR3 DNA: TGTGCCAGCTCACCCACAGGGGGTAGCAATCAGCCCCAGCATTTT
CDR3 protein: CASSPTGGSNQPQHF

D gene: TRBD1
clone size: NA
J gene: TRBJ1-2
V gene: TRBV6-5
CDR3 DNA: TGTGCCAGCACTACGGGGACAGGGTGGTACTATGGCTACACCTTC
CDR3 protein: CASTTGTGWYYGYTF

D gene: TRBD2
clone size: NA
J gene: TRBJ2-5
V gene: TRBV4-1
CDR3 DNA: TGCGCCAGCAGCCAAGTTTTGACTAGCGGCTATAAGACCCAGTACTTC
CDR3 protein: CASSQVLTSGYKTQYF

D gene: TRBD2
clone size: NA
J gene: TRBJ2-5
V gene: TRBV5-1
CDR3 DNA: TGCGCCAGCAGCTTCCAGGGCGGGGGGGAGACCCAGTACTTC
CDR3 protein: CASSFQGGGETQYF

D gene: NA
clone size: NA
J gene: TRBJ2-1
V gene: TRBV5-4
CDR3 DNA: TGTGCCAGCAGCTTGGGCAGGGCGGACTACAATGAGCAGTTCTTC
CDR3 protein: CASSLGRADYNEQFF

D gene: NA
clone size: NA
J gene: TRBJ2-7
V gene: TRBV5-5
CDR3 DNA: TGTGCCAGCAGCCCAGGACTGGTCTCCTACGAGCAGTACTTC
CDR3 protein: CASSPGLVSYEQYF

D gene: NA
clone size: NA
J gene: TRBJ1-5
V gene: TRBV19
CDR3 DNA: TGTGCCAGTAGTATGCAGGGGCTCAATCAGCCCCAGCATTTT
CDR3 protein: CASSMQGLNQPQHF